The rows below give T cell receptor beta chains drawn from one sample of a study of T cells expressing NK-cell markers. TCRdb re-called the 5' RACE reads and gives one entry per CDR3 protein, without DNA. The ten top clones account for about 4%, within a sample of roughly 300,000 distinct CDR3 sequences. The sequenced sample consisted of blood T cells: a sorted CD56 or NKG2C T cell subset, CD4+ or CD8+ T cells, or bulk PBMC T cells (not recorded which). These receptors were obtained from a woman aged 18 to 75 in good health. CDR3s include the opening cysteine and the closing phenylalanine or tryptophan. Size tells how often a clone was seen (once, few, many) or the class of an expanded clone, and some rows leave it out.

cdr3_aa v_call clone_size j_call
CASSLWSGAGTRSQPQHF TRBV11-1 . TRBJ1-5
CASSQSAGGSNSPLHF TRBV4-3 . TRBJ1-6
CATSGQKYQETQYF TRBV15 . TRBJ2-5
CSAREGMNTEAFF TRBV20-1 . TRBJ1-1
CSVEGALTYGYTF TRBV29-1 . TRBJ1-2
CASSLSQLSTDTQYF TRBV7-2 . TRBJ2-3
CASRRQGETGELFF TRBV5-1 . TRBJ2-2
CASSSAGTGGNTIYF TRBV7-9 . TRBJ1-3
CSAQQGPGYEQYF TRBV29-1 . TRBJ2-7
CASSPYKSDTQYF TRBV6-2/TRBV6-3 . TRBJ2-3
CASSHASTSTDTQYF TRBV18 . TRBJ2-3
CGANRPGVPGELFF TRBV20-1 . TRBJ2-2
CSARTSDDTYTQYF TRBV20-1 . TRBJ2-3
CASSSPLHGYTF TRBV12-3/TRBV12-4 . TRBJ1-2
CASSAVQETQYF TRBV5-1 . TRBJ2-5
CASSLGGRAGNEQFF TRBV5-1 medium-sized TRBJ2-1
CATRAENTGELFF TRBV5-1 . TRBJ2-2
CASSLPQQGAVYEQYF TRBV7-8 . TRBJ2-7
CASSRSGYEAFF TRBV28 . TRBJ1-1